Reported below is one T cell receptor beta chain. The source of the sample is a study of blood T cell repertoires in COVID-19. Study information: Whether acute or convalescent, the COVID-19 samples came from the United States, Italy and Spain. The analysed material was cDNA or gDNA that came from T cells, B-cell-depleted T cells, or PBMCs.

Seattle researchers signed up patients amid active infection and tracked them longitudinally. Germline values: CDR1 SGHTA, CDR2 FQGTGA. The CDR3 covers 20 residues. The ends were cut back, 1 base at V and 0 bases at J, with 24 bases in the middle. Authors' analysis steps: Amplification of reference gene primers provided the estimated nucleated cell counts. Generated by immunoSEQ multiplex PCR, the TCRdb table keeps only in-frame clones and is missing some. V and J calls and clone size come straight from that table; D and trimming were deduced from the DNA. The table shows about 120,000 clones, with more than 75% occurring only once.

The chain couples TRBV7-3 to TRBJ1-1, with D perhaps TRBD1 (5 bases). Source material: peripheral blood. The sequence came from a woman aged 70-85 years with COVID-19, enrolled during active disease. This chain's CDR3 is CASSLRPGWREASMNTEAFF. CDR3 DNA sequence: TGTGCCAGCAGCTTAAGGCCAGGGTGGAGGGAAGCGTCGATGAACACTGAAGCTTTCTTT.